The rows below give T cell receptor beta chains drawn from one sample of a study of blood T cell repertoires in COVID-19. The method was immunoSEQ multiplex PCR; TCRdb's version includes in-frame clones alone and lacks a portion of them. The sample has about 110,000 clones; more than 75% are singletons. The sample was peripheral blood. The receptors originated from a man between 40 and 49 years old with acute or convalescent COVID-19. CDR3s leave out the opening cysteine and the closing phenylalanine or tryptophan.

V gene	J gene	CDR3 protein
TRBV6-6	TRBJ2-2	ASSPGQGAAGELF
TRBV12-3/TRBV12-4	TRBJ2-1	ASSLAANNEQF
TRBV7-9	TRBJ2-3	ASSRSGLTDTQY
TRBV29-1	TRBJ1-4	SVATGINEKLF
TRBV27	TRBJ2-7	ASSLSAGGRTQQY
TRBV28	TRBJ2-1	ASSTRQGALWNEQF
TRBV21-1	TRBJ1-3	ASSKALPLGNTIY
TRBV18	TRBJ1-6	ASSLTENNSPLH
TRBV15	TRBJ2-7	ATSRWTSGSRDEQY
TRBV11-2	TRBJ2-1	ASSLLAGFSSYNEQF
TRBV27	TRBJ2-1	ASSLSDTSYNEQF
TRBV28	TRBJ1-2	ASTSPGGLGYT
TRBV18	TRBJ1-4	ASSSGTGGVSNEKLF
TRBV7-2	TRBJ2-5	ASSRLAKETQY
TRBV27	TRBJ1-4	ASSSQGDEKLF
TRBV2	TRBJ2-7	ASSQTGTSYEQY
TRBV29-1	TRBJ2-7	SVETALEQY
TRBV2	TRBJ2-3	ASSELGLSTDTQY
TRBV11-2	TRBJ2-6	ASSRGGPGANVLT
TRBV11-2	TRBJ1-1	ASSLGVGGYTEAF
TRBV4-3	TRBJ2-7	ASSQEVGSYEQY
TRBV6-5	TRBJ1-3	ASSSWGGAGNTIY
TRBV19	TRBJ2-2	ASLDQGNTGELF
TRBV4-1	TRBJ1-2	ASSQGGGEGYGYT
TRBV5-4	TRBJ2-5	ASSSGTSGRAVETQY
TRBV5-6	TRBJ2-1	ASSFSPYNEQF
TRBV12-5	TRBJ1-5	ASAPGRNQPQH
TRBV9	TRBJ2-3	ASSARTSGSGTQY
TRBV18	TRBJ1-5	ASSPTNAGPDNQPQH
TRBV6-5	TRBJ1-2	ASSYYPGVDGYT
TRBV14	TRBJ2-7	ASSQRGAEQY
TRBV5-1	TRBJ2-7	ASSLGGVEQY
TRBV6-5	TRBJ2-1	ASVARDRGICF
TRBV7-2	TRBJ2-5	ASNPDRGWETQY
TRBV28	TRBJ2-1	ASSTPVEQF
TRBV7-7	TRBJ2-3	ASSPWTGADTQY
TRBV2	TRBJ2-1	ASTSVDRGNEQF
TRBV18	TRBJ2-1	ASSPPGDNEQF
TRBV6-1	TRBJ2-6	ASSDGGSGANVLT
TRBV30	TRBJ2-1	AWRLGLAGGHYNEQF